The clone carrying this T cell receptor beta chain has a handful of counts. Its antigen is as yet unknown. The source of the sample is a study of T-cell reconstitution after alpha-beta-depleted transplantation in children. General observations from the study: Newly produced T cells mostly accounted for T-cell counts and diversity one year post-transplant. Some patients' high day-60 TCRbeta diversity was traced to surviving recipient T cells and thymic progenitors. Reported findings indicate that, about two months after transplant, alpha-beta T cells came from several hundred expanded clones, which were derived from non-depleted graft cells.

Using unique molecular identifiers, the investigators prepared the TCRbeta library. Each CDR3 protein gets one entry after TCRdb re-called the PCR reads with MiXCR. The sample includes a few hundred thousand distinct CDR3 sequences, approximately 30% of them seen just once. The material sequenced was PBMCs, taken before TCRalphabeta/CD19-depleted stem cell transplant. This receptor was identified in a boy in the first two years of life with Wiskott-Aldrich syndrome, due to receive a stem cell transplant.

The CDR3 DNA sequence: TGCAGTGCCCAAGGGCTAGCGGAGCTAAACACAGATACGCAGTATTTT. Encoded protein: CSAQGLAELNTDTQYF. V and J are TRBV20-1 and TRBJ2-3, with 7 bases that match TRBD2. This CDR3 has 16 amino acids. In germline, CDR1 is DFQATT, CDR2 SNEGSKA (reference sequence). Unmatched junction bases numbered 14, after V lost 6 bases and J lost 2 bases.